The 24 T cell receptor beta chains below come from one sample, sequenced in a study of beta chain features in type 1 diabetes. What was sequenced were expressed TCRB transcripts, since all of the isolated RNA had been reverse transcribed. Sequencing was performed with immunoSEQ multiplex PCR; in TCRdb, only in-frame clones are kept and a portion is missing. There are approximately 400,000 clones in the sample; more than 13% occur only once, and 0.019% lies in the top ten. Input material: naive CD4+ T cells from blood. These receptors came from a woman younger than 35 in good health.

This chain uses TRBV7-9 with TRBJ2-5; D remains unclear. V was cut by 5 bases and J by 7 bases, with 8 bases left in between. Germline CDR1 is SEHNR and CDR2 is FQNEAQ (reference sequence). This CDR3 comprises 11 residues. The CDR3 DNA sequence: TGTGCCAGCAGCACGCCGGGGACCCAGTACTTC. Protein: CASSTPGTQYF.

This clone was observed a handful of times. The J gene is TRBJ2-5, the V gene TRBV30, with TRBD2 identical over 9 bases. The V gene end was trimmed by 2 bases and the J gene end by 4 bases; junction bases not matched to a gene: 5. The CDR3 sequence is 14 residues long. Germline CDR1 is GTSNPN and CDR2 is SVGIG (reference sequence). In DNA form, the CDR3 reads TGTGCCTGGAGTAGGCTAGCGGGACGAGAGACCCAGTACTTC. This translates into CAWSRLAGRETQYF. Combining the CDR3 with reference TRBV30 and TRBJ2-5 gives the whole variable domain SQTIHQWPATLVQPVGSPLSLECTVEGTSNPNLYWYRQAAGRGLQLLFYSVGIGQISSEVPQNLSASRPQDRQFILSSKKLLLSDSGFYLCAWSRLAGRETQYFGPGTRLLVL.

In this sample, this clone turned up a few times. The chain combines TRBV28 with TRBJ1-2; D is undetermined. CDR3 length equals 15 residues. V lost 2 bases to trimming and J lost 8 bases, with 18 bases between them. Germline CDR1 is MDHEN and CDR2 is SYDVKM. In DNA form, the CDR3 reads TGTGCCAGCAGTTTACCCCCTCCCCAGCTGCGGGGCTACACCTTC. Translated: CASSLPPPQLRGYTF.

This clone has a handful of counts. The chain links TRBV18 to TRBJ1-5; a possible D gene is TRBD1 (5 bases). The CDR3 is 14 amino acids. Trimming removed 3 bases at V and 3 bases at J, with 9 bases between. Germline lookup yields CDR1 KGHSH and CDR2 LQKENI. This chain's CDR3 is CASSPAGPNQPQHF. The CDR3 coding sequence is TGTGCCAGCTCACCCGCAGGGCCCAATCAGCCCCAGCATTTT.

The CDR3 coding sequence is TGTGCCAGCTCGGGGACTAGCGGGAATACAGATACGCAGTATTTT. Its protein product is CASSGTSGNTDTQYF. This chain links TRBV18 with TRBJ2-3, with 13 bases aligning to TRBD2. The CDR3 runs 15 residues. Unmatched junction bases numbered 3, after V lost 6 bases and J lost 3 bases. Germline V gene lookup returns CDR1 KGHSH and CDR2 LQKENI.

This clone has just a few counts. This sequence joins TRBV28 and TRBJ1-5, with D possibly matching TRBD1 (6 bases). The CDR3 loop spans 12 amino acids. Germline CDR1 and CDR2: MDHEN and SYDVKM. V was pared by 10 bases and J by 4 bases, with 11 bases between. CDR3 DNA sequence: TGTGCCATTGACAGGAATAATCAGCCCCAGCATTTT. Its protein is CAIDRNNQPQHF.

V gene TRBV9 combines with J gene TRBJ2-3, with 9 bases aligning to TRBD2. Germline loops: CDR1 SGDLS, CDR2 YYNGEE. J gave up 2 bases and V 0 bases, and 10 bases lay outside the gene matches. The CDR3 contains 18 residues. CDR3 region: CASSVGAGREGLTDTQYF. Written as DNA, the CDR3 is TGTGCCAGCAGCGTAGGTGCGGGGCGGGAGGGACTCACAGATACGCAGTATTTT.

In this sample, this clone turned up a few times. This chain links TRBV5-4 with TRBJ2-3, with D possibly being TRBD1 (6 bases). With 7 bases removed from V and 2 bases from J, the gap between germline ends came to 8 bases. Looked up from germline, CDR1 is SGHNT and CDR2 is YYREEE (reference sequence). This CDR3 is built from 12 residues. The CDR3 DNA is TGTGCCAGCGGGGGCGTCACAGATACGCAGTATTTT. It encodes CASGGVTDTQYF.

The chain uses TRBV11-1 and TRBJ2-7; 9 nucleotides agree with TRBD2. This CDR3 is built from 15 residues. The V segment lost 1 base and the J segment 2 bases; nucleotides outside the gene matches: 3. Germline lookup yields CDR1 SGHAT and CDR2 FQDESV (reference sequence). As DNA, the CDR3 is TGTGCCAGCAGCTTAGGACTAGCGGAAGCCTACGAGCAGTACTTC. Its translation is CASSLGLAEAYEQYF.

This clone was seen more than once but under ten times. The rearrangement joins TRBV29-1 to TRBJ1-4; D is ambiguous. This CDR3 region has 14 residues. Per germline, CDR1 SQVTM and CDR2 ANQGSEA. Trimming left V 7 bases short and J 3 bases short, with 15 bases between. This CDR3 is CSAKAIVSNEKLFF. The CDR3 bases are TGCAGCGCCAAAGCAATAGTCTCTAATGAAAAACTGTTTTTT.

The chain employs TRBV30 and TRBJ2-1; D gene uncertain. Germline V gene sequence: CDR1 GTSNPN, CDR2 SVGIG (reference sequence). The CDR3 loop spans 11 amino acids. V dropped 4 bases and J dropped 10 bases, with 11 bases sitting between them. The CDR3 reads CAWTGRQEQFF. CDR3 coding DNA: TGTGCCTGGACAGGAAGGCAGGAGCAGTTCTTC.

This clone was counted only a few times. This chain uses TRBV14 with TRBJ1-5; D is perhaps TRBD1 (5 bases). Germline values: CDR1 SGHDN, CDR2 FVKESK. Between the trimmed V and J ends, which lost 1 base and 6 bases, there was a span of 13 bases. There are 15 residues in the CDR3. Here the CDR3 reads CASSQATGGGQPQHF. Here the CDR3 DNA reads TGTGCCAGCAGCCAAGCGACGGGGGGGGGTCAGCCCCAGCATTTT. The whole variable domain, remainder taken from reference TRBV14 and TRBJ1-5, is EAGVTQFPSHSVIEKGQTVTLRCDPISGHDNLYWYRRVMGKEIKFLLHFVKESKQDESGMPNNRFLAERTGGTYSTLKVQPAELEDSGVYFCASSQATGGGQPQHFGDGTRLSIL.

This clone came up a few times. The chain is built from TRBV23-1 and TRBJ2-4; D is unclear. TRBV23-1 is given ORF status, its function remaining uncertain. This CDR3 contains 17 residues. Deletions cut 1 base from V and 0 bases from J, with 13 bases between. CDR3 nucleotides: TGCGCCAGCAGTCAATGTACCAGGCCAATAGCCAAAAACATTCAGTACTTC. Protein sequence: CASSQCTRPIAKNIQYF.

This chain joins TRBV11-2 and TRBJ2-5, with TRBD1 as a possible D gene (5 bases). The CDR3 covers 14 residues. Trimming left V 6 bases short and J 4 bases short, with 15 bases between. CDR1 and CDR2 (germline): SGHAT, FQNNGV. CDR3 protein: CASSYDRGRETQYF. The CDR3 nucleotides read TGTGCCAGCAGTTACGACAGAGGAAGAGAGACCCAGTACTTC.

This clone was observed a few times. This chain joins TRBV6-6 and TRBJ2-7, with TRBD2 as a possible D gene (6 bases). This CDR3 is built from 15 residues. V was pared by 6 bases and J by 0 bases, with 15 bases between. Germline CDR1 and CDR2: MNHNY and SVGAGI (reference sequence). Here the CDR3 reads CASSAFGGSSYEQYF. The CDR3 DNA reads TGTGCCAGCAGCGCCTTTGGGGGGTCCTCCTACGAGCAGTACTTC.

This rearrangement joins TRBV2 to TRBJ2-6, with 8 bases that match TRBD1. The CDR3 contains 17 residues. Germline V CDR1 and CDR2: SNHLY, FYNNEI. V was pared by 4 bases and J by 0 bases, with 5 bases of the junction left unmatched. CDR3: CASSAFGQGSGANVLTF. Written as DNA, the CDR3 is TGTGCCAGCAGTGCATTTGGACAGGGCTCTGGGGCCAACGTCCTGACTTTC.

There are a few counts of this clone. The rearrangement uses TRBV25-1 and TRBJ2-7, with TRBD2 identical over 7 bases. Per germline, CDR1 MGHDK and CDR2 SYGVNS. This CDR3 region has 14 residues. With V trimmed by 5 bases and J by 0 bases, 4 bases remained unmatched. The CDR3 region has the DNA TGTGCCAGCAGTTCCGGGGGGAGCTCCTACGAGCAGTACTTC. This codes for CASSSGGSSYEQYF.

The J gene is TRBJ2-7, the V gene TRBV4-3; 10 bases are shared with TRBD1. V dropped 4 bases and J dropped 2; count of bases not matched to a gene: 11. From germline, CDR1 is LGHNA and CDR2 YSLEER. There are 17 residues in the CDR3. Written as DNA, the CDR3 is TGCGCCAGCAGCCCCGGGACAGGGGACCGACGTACCTACGAGCAGTACTTC. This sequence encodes CASSPGTGDRRTYEQYF.

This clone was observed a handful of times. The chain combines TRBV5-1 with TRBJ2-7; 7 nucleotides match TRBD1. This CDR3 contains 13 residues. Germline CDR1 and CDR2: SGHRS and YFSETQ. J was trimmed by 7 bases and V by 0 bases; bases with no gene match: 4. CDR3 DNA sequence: TGCGCCAGCAGCTTGGAGGGGGCGAGTGAGCAGTACTTC. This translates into CASSLEGASEQYF.

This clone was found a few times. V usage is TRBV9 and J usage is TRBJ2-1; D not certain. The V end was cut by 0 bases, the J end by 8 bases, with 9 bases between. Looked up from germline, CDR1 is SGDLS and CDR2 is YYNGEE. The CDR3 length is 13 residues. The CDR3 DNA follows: TGTGCCAGCAGCGTAGCTAATGCGTATGAGCAGTTCTTC. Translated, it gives CASSVANAYEQFF.

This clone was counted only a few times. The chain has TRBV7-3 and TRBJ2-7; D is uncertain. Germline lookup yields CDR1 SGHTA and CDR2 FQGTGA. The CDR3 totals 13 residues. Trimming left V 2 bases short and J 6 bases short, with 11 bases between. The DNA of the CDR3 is TGTGCCAGCAGCTTATACTCCAGCGCCGAGCAGTACTTC. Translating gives CASSLYSSAEQYF.

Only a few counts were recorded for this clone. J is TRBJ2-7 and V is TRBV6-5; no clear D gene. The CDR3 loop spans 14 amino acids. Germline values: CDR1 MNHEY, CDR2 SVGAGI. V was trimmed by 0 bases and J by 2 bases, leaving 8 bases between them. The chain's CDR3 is CASSYSPGTYEQYF. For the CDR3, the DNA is TGTGCCAGCAGTTACTCTCCAGGAACCTACGAGCAGTACTTC.

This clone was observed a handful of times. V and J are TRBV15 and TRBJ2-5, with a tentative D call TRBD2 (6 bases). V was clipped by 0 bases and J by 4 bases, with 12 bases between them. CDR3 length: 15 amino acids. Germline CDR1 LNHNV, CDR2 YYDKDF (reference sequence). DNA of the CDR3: TGTGCCACCAGCAGAGATCGGGGGTATGGAGAGACCCAGTACTTC. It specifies CATSRDRGYGETQYF.

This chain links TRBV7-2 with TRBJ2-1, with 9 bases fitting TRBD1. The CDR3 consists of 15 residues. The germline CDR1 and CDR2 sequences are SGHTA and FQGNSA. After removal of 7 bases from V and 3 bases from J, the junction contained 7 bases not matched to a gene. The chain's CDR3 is CASTSRTGDYNEQFF. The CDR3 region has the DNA TGTGCCAGCACCAGTCGGACAGGGGACTACAATGAGCAGTTCTTC.